This record concerns one T cell receptor beta chain sequence. The antigen remains unidentified. The sample belongs to a study of OX40 agonist ivuxolimab in advanced cancers. On the study more broadly: Ivuxolimab is a fully human IgG2 antibody that activates OX40 (CD134). Partial responses were achieved by three patients, of whom one had hepatocellular carcinoma and two had cutaneous melanoma. Whole-study findings and limits: Expanded peripheral T cell antigen specificity was not determined.

This table comes from immunoSEQ multiplex PCR, and its TCRdb copy is limited to in-frame clones, with some not included. This table holds 90,000 to 100,000 clones, approximately 85% found once. This CDR3 contains 12 residues. CDR1 and CDR2 from the germline V gene are MDHEN and SYDVKM. V gave up 6 bases and J gave up 3 bases; unmatched junction bases: 2. This receptor was identified in an adult with an advanced solid tumor such as melanoma, head and neck, liver or kidney cancer. This chain links TRBV28 with TRBJ2-7, with 7 bases fitting TRBD1. This specimen consisted of CD4+ or CD8+ T cells sorted from blood, obtained in a trial of the OX40 agonist ivuxolimab. CDR3 loop: CASSPGGYEQYF. In DNA form, the CDR3 reads TGTGCCAGCAGCCCAGGGGGCTACGAGCAGTACTTC. Full variable domain (rest looked up from reference TRBV28 and TRBJ2-7): DVKVTQSSRYLVKRTGEKVFLECVQDMDHENMFWYRQDPGLGLRLIYFSYDVKMKEKGDIPEGYSVSREKKERFSLILESASTNQTSMYLCASSPGGYEQYFGPGTRLTVT.